Described below is a single T cell receptor (beta chain) sequence and its context. This sample is drawn from a study of blood T cells in healthy people across ages. V gave up 4 bases and J gave up 1 base, with 16 bases separating them. CDR3 length: 15 residues. Germline assignment: CDR1 SQVTM and CDR2 ANQGSEA. Together with a sample-barcoded 5' primer, a J-beta primer mix was included in a second PCR lasting 7 to 11 cycles. One entry per CDR3 protein results from TCRdb running MiXCR on the 5' RACE reads. The sample has some 1.4 million distinct CDR3 sequences, roughly 40% seen once. This clonotype originated in a woman aged 18-29 years in good health. The chain uses TRBV29-1 and TRBJ1-2; weak D call: TRBD1 (5 bases). Sequenced input: blood. The CDR3 DNA reads TGCAGCGTTGTGGGACGATTGTCGGTTAACTATGGCTACACCTTC. This codes for CSVVGRLSVNYGYTF.